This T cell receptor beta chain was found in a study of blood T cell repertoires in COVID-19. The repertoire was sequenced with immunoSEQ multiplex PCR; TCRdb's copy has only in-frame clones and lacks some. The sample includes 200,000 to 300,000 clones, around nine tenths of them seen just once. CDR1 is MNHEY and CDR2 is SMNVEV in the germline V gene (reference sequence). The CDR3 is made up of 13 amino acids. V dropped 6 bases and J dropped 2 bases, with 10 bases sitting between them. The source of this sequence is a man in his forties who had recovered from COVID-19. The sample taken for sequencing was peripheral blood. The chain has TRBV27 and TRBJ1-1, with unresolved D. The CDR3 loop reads CASRISGNTEAFF. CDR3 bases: TGTGCCAGCAGAATATCGGGTAACACTGAAGCTTTCTTT.